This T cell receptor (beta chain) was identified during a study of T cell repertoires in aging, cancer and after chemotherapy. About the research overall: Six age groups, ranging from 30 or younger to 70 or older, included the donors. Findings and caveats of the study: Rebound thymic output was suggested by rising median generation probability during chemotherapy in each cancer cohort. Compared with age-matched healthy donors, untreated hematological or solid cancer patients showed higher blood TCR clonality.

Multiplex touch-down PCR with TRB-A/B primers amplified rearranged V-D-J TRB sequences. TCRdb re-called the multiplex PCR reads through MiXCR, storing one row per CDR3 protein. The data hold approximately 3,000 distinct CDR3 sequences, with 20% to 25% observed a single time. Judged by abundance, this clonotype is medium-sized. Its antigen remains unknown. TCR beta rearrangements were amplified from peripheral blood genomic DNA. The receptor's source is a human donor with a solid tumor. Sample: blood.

CDR3 nucleotides: TGTGCCAGCAGCCTTGGACAGGGCATATCCTACGAGCAGTACTTC. This translates into CASSLGQGISYEQYF. The chain combines TRBV7-2 with TRBJ2-7, with 8 bases identical to TRBD1. Unmatched junction bases numbered 7, after V lost 5 bases and J lost 1 base. This CDR3 spans 15 amino acids. CDR1 and CDR2 (germline): SGHTA, FQGNSA.